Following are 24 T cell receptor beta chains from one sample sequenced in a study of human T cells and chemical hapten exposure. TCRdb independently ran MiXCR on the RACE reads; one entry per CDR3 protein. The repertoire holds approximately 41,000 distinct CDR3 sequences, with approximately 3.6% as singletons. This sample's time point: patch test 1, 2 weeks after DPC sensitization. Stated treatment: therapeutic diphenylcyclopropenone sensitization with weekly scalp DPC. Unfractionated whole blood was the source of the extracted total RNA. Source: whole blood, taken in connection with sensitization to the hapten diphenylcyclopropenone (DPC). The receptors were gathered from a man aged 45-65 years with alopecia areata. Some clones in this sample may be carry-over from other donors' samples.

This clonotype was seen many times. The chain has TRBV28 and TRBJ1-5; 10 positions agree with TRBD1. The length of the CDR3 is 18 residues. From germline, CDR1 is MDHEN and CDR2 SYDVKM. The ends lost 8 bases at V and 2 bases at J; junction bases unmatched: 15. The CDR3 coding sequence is TGTGCCAGCTCCTCGAGCCAGGGACAGGGGATGGGCAATCAGCCCCAGCATTTT. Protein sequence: CASSSSQGQGMGNQPQHF.

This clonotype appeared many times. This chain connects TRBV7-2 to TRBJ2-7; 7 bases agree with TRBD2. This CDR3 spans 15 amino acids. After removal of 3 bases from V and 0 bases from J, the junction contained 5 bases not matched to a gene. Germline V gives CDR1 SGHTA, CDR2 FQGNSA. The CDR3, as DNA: TGTGCCAGCAGCTTCCTGACTAGCAGCTCCTACGAGCAGTACTTC. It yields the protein CASSFLTSSSYEQYF.

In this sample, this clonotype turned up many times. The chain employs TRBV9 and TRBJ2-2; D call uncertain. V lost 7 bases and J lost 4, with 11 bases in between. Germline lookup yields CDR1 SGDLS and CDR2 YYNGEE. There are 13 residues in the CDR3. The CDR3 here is CASDSSGTGELFF. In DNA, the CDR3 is TGTGCCAGCGACTCGTCCGGCACCGGGGAGCTGTTTTTT.

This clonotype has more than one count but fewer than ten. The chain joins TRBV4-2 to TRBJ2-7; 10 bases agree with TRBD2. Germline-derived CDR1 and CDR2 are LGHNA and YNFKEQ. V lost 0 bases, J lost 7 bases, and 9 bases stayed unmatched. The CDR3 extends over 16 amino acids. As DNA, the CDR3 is TGTGCCAGCAGCCAAGATCCAGCGGGAGGGCCGTGGGAGCAGTACTTC. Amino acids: CASSQDPAGGPWEQYF.

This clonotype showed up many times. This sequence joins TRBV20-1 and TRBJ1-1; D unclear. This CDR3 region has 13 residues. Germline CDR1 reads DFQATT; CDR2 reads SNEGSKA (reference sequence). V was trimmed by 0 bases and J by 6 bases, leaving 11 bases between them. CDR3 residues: CSARDPQPSEAFF. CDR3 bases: TGCAGTGCTAGAGATCCCCAGCCCTCTGAAGCTTTCTTT.

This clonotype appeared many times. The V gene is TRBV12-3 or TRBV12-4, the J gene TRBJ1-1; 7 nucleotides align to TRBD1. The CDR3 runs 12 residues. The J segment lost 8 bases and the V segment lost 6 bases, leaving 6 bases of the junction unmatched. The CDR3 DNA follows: TGTGCCAGCAGGGCCGGGACAGTCGAAGCTTTCTTT. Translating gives CASRAGTVEAFF.

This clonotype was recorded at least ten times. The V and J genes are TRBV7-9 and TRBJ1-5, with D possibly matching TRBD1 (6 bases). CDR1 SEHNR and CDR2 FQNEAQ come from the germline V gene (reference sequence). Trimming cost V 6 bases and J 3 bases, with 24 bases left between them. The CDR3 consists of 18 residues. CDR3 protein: CASSEEGWGAEVNQPQHF. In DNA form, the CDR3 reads TGTGCCAGCAGTGAAGAGGGTTGGGGGGCAGAAGTCAATCAGCCCCAGCATTTT.

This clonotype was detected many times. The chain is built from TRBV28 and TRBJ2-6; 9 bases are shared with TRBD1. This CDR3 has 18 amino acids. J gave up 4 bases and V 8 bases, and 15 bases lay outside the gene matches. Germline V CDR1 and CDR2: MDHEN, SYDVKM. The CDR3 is CASGRPGQGISGANVLTF. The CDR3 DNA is TGTGCCAGCGGACGACCGGGACAGGGTATTTCCGGGGCCAACGTCCTGACTTTC.

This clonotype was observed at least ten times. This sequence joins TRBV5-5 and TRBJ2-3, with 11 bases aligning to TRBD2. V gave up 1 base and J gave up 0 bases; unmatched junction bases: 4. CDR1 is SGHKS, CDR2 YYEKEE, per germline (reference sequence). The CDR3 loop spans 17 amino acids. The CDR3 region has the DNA TGTGCCAGCAGCTTGAGGGGGACTAGCGGTAGCACAGATACGCAGTATTTT. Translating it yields CASSLRGTSGSTDTQYF.

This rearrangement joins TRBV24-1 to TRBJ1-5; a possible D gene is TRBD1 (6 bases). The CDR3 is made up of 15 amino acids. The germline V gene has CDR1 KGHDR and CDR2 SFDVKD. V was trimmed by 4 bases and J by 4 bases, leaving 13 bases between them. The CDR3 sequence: CATSEGAGSNQPQHF. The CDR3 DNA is TGTGCCACCAGTGAGGGGGCAGGATCAAATCAGCCCCAGCATTTT.

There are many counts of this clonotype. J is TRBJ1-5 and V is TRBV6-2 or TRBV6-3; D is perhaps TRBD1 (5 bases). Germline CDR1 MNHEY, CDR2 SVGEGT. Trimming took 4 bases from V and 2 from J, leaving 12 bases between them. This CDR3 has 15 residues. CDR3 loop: CASSFRGLGNQPQHF. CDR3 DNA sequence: TGTGCCAGCAGTTTTAGGGGCCTCGGCAATCAGCCCCAGCATTTT.

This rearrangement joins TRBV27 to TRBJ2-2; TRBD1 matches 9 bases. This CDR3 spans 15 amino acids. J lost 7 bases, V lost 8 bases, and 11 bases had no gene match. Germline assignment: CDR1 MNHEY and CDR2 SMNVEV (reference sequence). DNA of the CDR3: TGTGCCAGCCTTGTTCGACAGGGGGTGATCGGGGAGCTGTTTTTT. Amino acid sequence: CASLVRQGVIGELFF.

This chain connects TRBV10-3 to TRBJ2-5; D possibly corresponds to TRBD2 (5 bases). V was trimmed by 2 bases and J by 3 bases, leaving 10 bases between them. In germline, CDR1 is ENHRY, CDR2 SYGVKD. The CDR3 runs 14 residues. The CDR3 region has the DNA TGTGCCATCAGTGAGAATGGACTGGAAGAGACCCAGTACTTC. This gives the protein CAISENGLEETQYF.

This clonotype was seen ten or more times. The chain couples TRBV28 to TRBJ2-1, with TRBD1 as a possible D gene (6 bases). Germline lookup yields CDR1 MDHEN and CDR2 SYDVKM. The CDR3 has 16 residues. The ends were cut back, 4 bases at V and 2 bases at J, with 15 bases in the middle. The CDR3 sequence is CASSSYQGSTYNEQFF. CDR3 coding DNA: TGTGCCAGCAGTTCCTATCAGGGGTCAACCTACAATGAGCAGTTCTTC.

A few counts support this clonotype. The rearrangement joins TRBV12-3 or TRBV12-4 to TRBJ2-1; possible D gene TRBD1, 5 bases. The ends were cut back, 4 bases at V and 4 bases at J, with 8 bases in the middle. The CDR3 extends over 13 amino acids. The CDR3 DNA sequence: TGTGCCAGCAGTTGGACAACTTACAATGAGCAGTTCTTC. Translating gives CASSWTTYNEQFF.

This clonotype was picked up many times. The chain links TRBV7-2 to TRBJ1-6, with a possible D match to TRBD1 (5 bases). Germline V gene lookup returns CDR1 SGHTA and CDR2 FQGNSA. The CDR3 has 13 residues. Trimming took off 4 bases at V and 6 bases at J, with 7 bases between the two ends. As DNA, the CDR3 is TGTGCCAGCAGCTGGGGGGGTAATTCACCCCTCCACTTT. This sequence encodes CASSWGGNSPLHF.

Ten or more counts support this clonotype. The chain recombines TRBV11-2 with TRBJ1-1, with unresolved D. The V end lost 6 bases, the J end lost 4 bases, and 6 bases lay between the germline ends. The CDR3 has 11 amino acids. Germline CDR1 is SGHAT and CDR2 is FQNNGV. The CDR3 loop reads CASRGITEAFF. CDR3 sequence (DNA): TGTGCCAGCAGGGGGATCACTGAAGCTTTCTTT.

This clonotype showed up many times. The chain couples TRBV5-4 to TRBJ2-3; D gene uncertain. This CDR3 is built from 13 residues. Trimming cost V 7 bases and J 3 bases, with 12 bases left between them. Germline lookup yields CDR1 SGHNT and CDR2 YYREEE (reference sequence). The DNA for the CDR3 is TGTGCCAGCTCTTTAGAGCGAACAGATACGCAGTATTTT. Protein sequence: CASSLERTDTQYF.

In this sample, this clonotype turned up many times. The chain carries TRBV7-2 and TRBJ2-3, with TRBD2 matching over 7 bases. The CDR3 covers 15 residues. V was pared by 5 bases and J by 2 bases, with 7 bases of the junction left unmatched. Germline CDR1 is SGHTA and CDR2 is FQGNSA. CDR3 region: CASSGRAGPTDTQYF. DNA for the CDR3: TGTGCCAGCAGCGGCCGAGCGGGGCCCACAGATACGCAGTATTTT.

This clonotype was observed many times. The CDR3 nucleotides read TGTGCCAGCAGCCAGATAGCCTCGATACCGTTCTTC. Its protein is CASSQIASIPFF. The chain combines TRBV3-1 with TRBJ2-1; no firm D call. Germline V gives CDR1 LGHDT, CDR2 YNNKEL (reference sequence). The CDR3 is 12 amino acids. V shed 3 bases and J shed 15 bases, with 15 bases lying between them.

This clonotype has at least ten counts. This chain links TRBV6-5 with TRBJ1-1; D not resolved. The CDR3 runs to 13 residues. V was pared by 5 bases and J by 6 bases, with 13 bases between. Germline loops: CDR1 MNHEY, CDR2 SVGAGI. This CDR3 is CASSRQAIAEAFF. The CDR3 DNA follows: TGTGCCAGCAGTCGTCAGGCGATCGCTGAAGCTTTCTTT.

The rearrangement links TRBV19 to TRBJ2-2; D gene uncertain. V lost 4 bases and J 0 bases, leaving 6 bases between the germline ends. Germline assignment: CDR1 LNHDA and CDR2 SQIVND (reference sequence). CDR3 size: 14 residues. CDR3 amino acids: CASSKGPNTGELFF. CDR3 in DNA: TGTGCCAGTAGTAAGGGCCCGAACACCGGGGAGCTGTTTTTT. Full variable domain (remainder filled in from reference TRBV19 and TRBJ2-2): DGGITQSPKYLFRKEGQNVTLSCEQNLNHDAMYWYRQDPGQGLRLIYYSQIVNDFQKGDIAEGYSVSREKKESFPLTVTSAQKNPTAFYLCASSKGPNTGELFFGEGSRLTVL.

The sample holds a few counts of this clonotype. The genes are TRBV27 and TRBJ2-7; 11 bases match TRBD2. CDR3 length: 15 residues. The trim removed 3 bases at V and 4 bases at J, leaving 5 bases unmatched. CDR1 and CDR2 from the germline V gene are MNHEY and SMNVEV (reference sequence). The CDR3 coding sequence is TGTGCCAGCAGTTTCTTAGCGGGAGGGCCGTACGAGCAGTACTTC. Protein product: CASSFLAGGPYEQYF.

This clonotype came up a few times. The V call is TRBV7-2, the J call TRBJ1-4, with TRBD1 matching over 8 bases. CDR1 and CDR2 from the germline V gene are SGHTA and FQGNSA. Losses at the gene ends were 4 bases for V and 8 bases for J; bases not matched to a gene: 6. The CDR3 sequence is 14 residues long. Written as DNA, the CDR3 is TGTGCCAGCAGCTCCCGGACAGGGAGCGAAAAACTGTTTTTT. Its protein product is CASSSRTGSEKLFF.